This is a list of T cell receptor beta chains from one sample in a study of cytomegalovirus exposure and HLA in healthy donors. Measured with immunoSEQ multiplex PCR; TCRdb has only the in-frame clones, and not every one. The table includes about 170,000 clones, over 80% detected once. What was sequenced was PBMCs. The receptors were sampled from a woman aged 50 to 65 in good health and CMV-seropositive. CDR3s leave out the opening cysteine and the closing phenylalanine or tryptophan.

CDR3aa: ASSGGGLGRGNEQF
j_gene: TRBJ2-1
v_gene: TRBV4-2

CDR3aa: SVASRDLGGTNEKLF
j_gene: TRBJ1-4
v_gene: TRBV29-1

CDR3aa: ASSVLLAGGIGDEQF
j_gene: TRBJ2-1
v_gene: TRBV9

CDR3aa: ASSYAARDEQY
j_gene: TRBJ2-7
v_gene: TRBV6-6

CDR3aa: ASSLVSYQPQH
j_gene: TRBJ1-5
v_gene: TRBV7-2

CDR3aa: ASSVSGVNYEQY
j_gene: TRBJ2-7
v_gene: TRBV9

CDR3aa: ASSSAGVRDTQY
j_gene: TRBJ2-3
v_gene: TRBV7-2

CDR3aa: AWKGQGYEKLF
j_gene: TRBJ1-4
v_gene: TRBV30

CDR3aa: ASSAIVVGEQF
j_gene: TRBJ2-1
v_gene: TRBV9

CDR3aa: ASSSQGDGTDTQY
j_gene: TRBJ2-3
v_gene: TRBV7-3

CDR3aa: ASKLAGFGEQY
j_gene: TRBJ2-7
v_gene: TRBV28

CDR3aa: ASSLNGELF
j_gene: .
v_gene: TRBV13

CDR3aa: ASSPWTGVSYEQY
j_gene: TRBJ2-7
v_gene: TRBV5-1

CDR3aa: ASSLAGDGGGTDTQY
j_gene: TRBJ2-3
v_gene: TRBV5-1

CDR3aa: ASSLVPAGSSSYEQY
j_gene: TRBJ2-7
v_gene: TRBV5-1

CDR3aa: ASSSRSGRGYT
j_gene: TRBJ1-2
v_gene: TRBV7-9

CDR3aa: ASSPGTGGASYEQY
j_gene: TRBJ2-7
v_gene: TRBV19

CDR3aa: ASSVGGPWDTEAF
j_gene: TRBJ1-1
v_gene: TRBV9

CDR3aa: ASSERVPETQY
j_gene: TRBJ2-5
v_gene: TRBV25-1

CDR3aa: ASSQDSRDNEQF
j_gene: TRBJ2-1
v_gene: TRBV4-3

CDR3aa: ASSSFGKTGPNGGELF
j_gene: TRBJ2-2
v_gene: TRBV11-3

CDR3aa: ASSFRGLGSTVNEQF
j_gene: TRBJ2-1
v_gene: TRBV7-2

CDR3aa: ASSRISTGYQPQH
j_gene: TRBJ1-5
v_gene: TRBV28

CDR3aa: ASSPPPPMNTGELF
j_gene: TRBJ2-2
v_gene: TRBV11-2

CDR3aa: ASSSRVWQGGLVGEQF
j_gene: TRBJ2-1
v_gene: TRBV7-9

CDR3aa: ASSFWARKNTEAF
j_gene: TRBJ1-1
v_gene: TRBV7-9

CDR3aa: ASSATGRQNYGYT
j_gene: TRBJ1-2
v_gene: TRBV6-4

CDR3aa: ASSTLQGASTEAF
j_gene: TRBJ1-1
v_gene: TRBV6-6

CDR3aa: ASSLWGGSNTEAF
j_gene: TRBJ1-1
v_gene: TRBV7-2

CDR3aa: ASSSAPRDGYT
j_gene: TRBJ1-2
v_gene: TRBV5-4

CDR3aa: ASSETGNYGYT
j_gene: TRBJ1-2
v_gene: TRBV7-3

CDR3aa: ASTRTGRDTIY
j_gene: TRBJ1-3
v_gene: TRBV19